This T cell receptor (beta chain) was documented in a study of immune evolution from preneoplasia to lung adenocarcinoma (dated by TCRdb to the early 2020s). About the investigation overall: HLA loss of heterozygosity was found in about 6.3% of AIS, roughly 15% of MIA and 25% to 35% of ADC lesions, and in no AAH lesions. TCR sequencing data came from approximately 56 patients. POLYSOLVER was used to infer Class I HLA alleles from exome data, and LOHHLA was used to detect allele-specific HLA loss. Resected precursor lesions (AAH, AIS, MIA) and invasive adenocarcinomas were each compared against paired morphologically normal lung tissue. Immune contexture across lung adenocarcinoma precursors and invasive adenocarcinoma was profiled using immune gene expression, TCR sequencing and multiplex immunofluorescence. According to the study, over a hundred samples were used for TCR sequencing. The sample size was set by how many specimens were available, not by a prior power calculation. The immune data were integrated with whole exome sequencing and methylation data obtained from the same cohort of nodules. A total of around 50 patients with pulmonary nodules who underwent surgical resection were included in the overall cohort.

Resection was performed on patients in Japan or China between the mid-2010s and the late 2010s. Histologic diagnosis of each case was confirmed independently by two lung cancer pathologists on H&E slides. Macro-dissection after pathologic assessment enriched premalignant or tumor cells for nucleic acid extraction. DNA was isolated from FFPE tissue using the AllPrep DNA/RNA FFPE Kit. The CDR3 runs 13 amino acids, cysteine and phenylalanine included. Only the CDR3 DNA stays, 39 bases, in frame from base 1. Taken from the germline V gene (reference sequence), the CDR1 and CDR2 loops are MNHNY and SVGAGI. The junction shows trimming of 8 bases on V and 6 bases on J, plus 13 bases between the germline ends. In its sample, this clone was seen once. What antigen it recognizes has not been identified. No qualities accompany the bases; no much larger clone lies one base away. What the authors observed across the whole study: Clonality was highest in normal lung, while later-stage lesions appeared to show lower clonality but higher T cell density and diversity. T cell clonality was highest in KRAS-mutant nodules compared with EGFR-mutant or double wild-type lesions. The findings reflected association rather than direct causation, and larger cohorts with long-term follow-up and longitudinal biopsies were considered necessary. Normal lung had the highest top T cell clone frequencies, which appeared to decline progressively from AAH through AIS, MIA and invasive adenocarcinoma. All patients were from Japan and China, so applicability to Western populations was uncertain.

TCR beta CDR3 regions were sequenced from DNA using the immunoSEQ hsTCRbeta Kit. On the authors' methods: TCR sequencing data were analysed with the ImmunoSEQ Analyzer. T cell clonality was defined as 1 minus Pielou's evenness computed on productive rearrangements. T cell diversity was measured with the inverse Simpson index on productive templates. T cell density was defined as TCR beta template counts normalized to usable DNA, with usable DNA estimated by amplification and sequencing of housekeeping genes. TCR metrics were compared across histologic stages using two-sided Kruskal-Wallis tests. Not all clones reach the TCRdb copy of this immuneACCESS table, which keeps in-frame sequences only. Checked studies attribute under half of the gap to unresolved V genes and leave the rest unexplained. V and J calls and clone size are as listed in that table; D and trimming were resolved from the DNA. This sample comprises about 9,900 clones, approximately 75% of them detected only once. The leading ten clones occupy around 3.1% of the sample.

This receptor chain uses TRBV6-6 and TRBJ2-2; D gene: possibly TRBD2, on 6 matching bases. The receptor was isolated from a person in their 70s with lung adenocarcinoma. What was sequenced was FFPE lung adenocarcinoma in situ tissue. Reading the label with the study, this specimen's cell subset or site is: preinvasive adenocarcinoma in situ (AIS). The bases are TGTGCCAGCTCCCCGCGGGGTGCCGGGGAGCTGTTTTTT. Its translation is CASSPRGAGELFF.